The sequence of this TCR beta chain was determined in a study of cytomegalovirus exposure and HLA in healthy donors (dated by TCRdb to about 2017). For the wider study: An earlier analysis of about 560 of the donors reported 276 Gb of sequence data and 90 million to 120 million unique TCR beta sequences obtained from around 180 million T cells. The study aimed to test whether signatures of past pathogen exposure could be identified by cataloging public T cell receptors. Of the roughly 390 genotyped donors, approximately 82% fell in the genetic ancestry cluster associated with self-reported Caucasian donors. An early release covering roughly 580 HLA-typed donors comprised approximately 300 gigabases of sequencing data and around 85 million unique TCR sequences. Both class I and class II loci were covered by HLA typing, at four-digit resolution. Because of strong linkage in the cohort, a handful of DR-DQ haplotypes were treated as single units for association and clustering. Rather than drawing on any new phenotypic data, the later analysis identified candidate immune exposures from TCR beta sequences and the way those sequences occurred across donors. Among about 410 genotyped donors of the cohort, an average of approximately 220,000 unique TCR beta nucleotide sequences was sequenced per donor, of which roughly 17% were non-productive. To study patterns of TCR occurrence, a later analysis re-analyzed previously published TCR beta repertoires from 550 to 800 donors and added high-resolution HLA genotyping. Genome-wide SNP genotypes for about 55% of the 666 donors were used in a later genetic analysis, which treated that subset as a discovery cohort. To predict cytomegalovirus infection status, the study brought together high-throughput TCR immunosequencing, statistical association of individual TCRs with disease status, and machine learning. To decide whether each TCR beta V gene segment behaved as functional or pseudogenic, an earlier analysis of some 600 of the donors relied on high-throughput TCR beta sequencing. All discovery cohort repertoires had been generated using a single sequencing platform. Typing coverage varied by locus: roughly 629-640 donors for A, B, C, DRB1 and DQB1; some 520 for DQA1; 606 for DPA1; around 490 for DPB1. Donor age, sex, ethnicity and CMV serostatus were compiled alongside the repertoire data. The T cell repertoires of around 670 subjects were profiled by immunosequencing and related to cytomegalovirus serostatus. In addition to the first cohort of around 670 subjects, a separate validation cohort of 100 to 150 different subjects was used.

On this clone itself: Its recognized antigen is unknown. Nothing much larger sits one base from this clone, and base qualities are not available.

Including cysteine and phenylalanine, the CDR3 has 14 amino acids. Left in the record is the CDR3 DNA by itself, 42 bases read in frame from the first base. For CDR1 and CDR2, the germline V gene (reference sequence) lists MNHNY and SVGAGI. At the junction V is shortened by 1 base and J by 5 bases, with 12 bases in between. The library was made by the immunoSEQ multiplex PCR assay. The multiplex PCR relied on a mix of 60 forward primers for TCR Vbeta segments and 13 reverse primers for TCR Jbeta segments. A multiplex PCR assay on genomic DNA amplified the CDR3 region of rearranged TCR beta genes. The amplified TCR beta libraries were sequenced on the Illumina HiSeq System as 87-base-pair reads. On the study's bioinformatics: Across the roughly 700 repertoires, a later analysis counted tens of millions of unique TCR beta chains, roughly 11 million of which were shared by at least two donors. Raw reads were error-corrected and collapsed into unique sequences by a nearest-neighbor algorithm in which closely related sequences were merged to remove PCR and sequencing errors. V, D and J gene segments were assigned by aligning CDR3 sequences to IMGT reference sequences. For a sequence to be retained, a match of at least six nucleotides was required to both a V gene segment and a J gene segment. A rearrangement was called productive if the CDR3 had no stop codons and remained in frame with V and J, and every other rearrangement was called non-productive. CDR3 was defined by IMGT convention, running from the second conserved V-encoded cysteine to the conserved J-encoded phenylalanine. Sequences without an unambiguous match to a single V gene segment were excluded from the earlier analysis of several hundred of the donors. In an earlier analysis of a few hundred of the donors, a V segment was called functional when productive rearrangements were above 56.7%, and segregating when the standard deviation between donors exceeded 5%. To diagnose cytomegalovirus status from the catalog of TCR beta chain sequences, a statistical classification framework was built. In a later analysis, TCR nucleotide sequences were compared against IMGT/GENE-DB human TR gene sequences so that V and J genes could be assigned. In a later analysis, CDR3 sequences and most-parsimonious VDJ recombination scenarios were assigned using the TCRdist pipeline. In a later analysis, every TCR beta chain was defined by the combination of its CDR3 amino acid sequence and its V-gene family, and reads without a unique V-gene family were dropped. A later analysis removed over 500 highly shared, low-generation-probability nucleotide sequences to deal with suspected cross-contamination and a sequencing artifact. In a later analysis, a clonal expansion index for each public chain was calculated from normalized within-repertoire ranks of inferred template counts. In a later analysis, generation probabilities were computed with a VDJ recombination model fitted to out-of-frame rearrangements, and the resulting probabilities were checked against IGoR. A later analysis scored TCR-TCR, TCR-HLA and TCR-CMV co-occurrence with hypergeometric tests, applying a repertoire-size bias correction to TCR pairs. False discovery rates were estimated in a later analysis by permuting HLA or CMV assignments 20 times. In a later analysis, co-occurring TCRs were grouped using DBSCAN, with TCRdist sequence similarity added in when clustering inside HLA-allele-positive subsets. Repertoires with fewer than 30,000 or more than 120,000 public chains were left out of co-occurrence clustering, as were roughly five repertoires with anomalous nucleotide sharing. TCRdb carries this immuneACCESS record with in-frame sequences only. Its versions omit some clonotypes, under half of them owing to an unresolved V gene in the studies checked, with the rest unexplained. That table is the source of V, J and clone size, and D and trimming were worked out from the DNA. A total of roughly 120,000 clones appear in this sample, around three quarters of them only once. The ten largest clones capture around 5% of the sample.

The investigation overall reported the following: When HLA alleles, especially DR and DQ, strongly co-occurred, attributing TCR associations to individual alleles was difficult. The classifier was reported to diagnose cytomegalovirus status with high specificity and sensitivity in both the original and validation cohorts. Correlated functional status among segregating V segments might be attributable to linkage disequilibrium, but an unknown experimental factor could not be ruled out. Because HLA typing was unavailable for some donors at each locus, only the typed subset was used in association tests. Broadly in line with IMGT annotations, most TCR beta V segments showed up in productive rearrangements about 87% or about 30% of the time in an earlier analysis of 587 of the donors. Three of the identified cytomegalovirus-associated TCR beta chains were confirmed in vitro to be specific for cytomegalovirus antigens. A later analysis found that most CMV-associated TCR beta chains appeared HLA-restricted, with HLA associations seemingly driven largely by CMV exposure. Several of the top co-occurrence clusters appeared to be linked to parvovirus B19, influenza, CMV and Epstein-Barr virus, according to a later analysis. Compared with equally common non-associated chains, HLA-associated TCR beta chains in a later analysis were more clonally expanded and had lower generation probabilities. A later analysis found that TCR association rates varied across HLA loci, with DRB1 alleles showing the most associated TCRs and HLA-C alleles the fewest. A further reported finding was that TCR beta sequences accurately predicted the HLA-A and HLA-B alleles for most subjects in the first cohort. Because the 87-base-pair reads could not distinguish some IMGT-functional V segments, including TRBV6-2 and TRBV6-3, those segments were excluded. In this cohort, only TCR beta chains were sequenced, and detectable features were limited by the absence of alpha or paired-chain data. While some public TCRs were present in many individuals, most TCR sequences turned up only very rarely across donors. Immune exposure information for the cohort was limited to CMV serostatus. Because counts were too low, approximately 18 rarely observed V segments, including chromosome 9 orphons, were excluded from the earlier analysis of 587 of the donors. According to the authors, the approach could potentially be generalized to other disease states and immunological phenotypes. In a later genetic analysis, fewer N-insertions in productive TCRs were reported among donors in an Asian-associated ancestry cluster than the approximately 710-donor mean. In a later genetic analysis, a missense DCLRE1C variant was associated with V-gene and J-gene trimming of TCR beta chains, and the association was replicated in an independent cohort. A total of about 150 TCR beta chains were listed by the study as associated with cytomegalovirus. The presence/absence analyses assumed that sequencing depth was roughly uniform across donors, and that assumption may not be true. A cluster of highly shared sequence variants was judged likely to be a technical artifact of the sequencing pipeline. A later analysis associated about 18,000 TCR beta sequences with specific HLA alleles at a false discovery rate of 0.05.

The cohort consisted of 600 to 700 healthy bone marrow donors. At the time of sampling, every cohort member was nominally healthy, though immune exposures that went unrecorded were likely present. The donor was CMV seropositive and was included in the group of 250 to 300 seropositive cohort members. A peripheral blood sample was provided by each donor, and peripheral blood mononuclear cells were used for TCR beta sequencing. Genomic DNA extraction from the blood cell samples was performed with the Qiagen DNeasy Blood Extraction Kit. This TCR was recovered from a man aged 25-40 years in good health and CMV-seropositive. The sequence is built from TRBV6-6 and TRBJ2-7; TRBD1 is perhaps the D gene, given 5 matching bases. Sequences were obtained from PBMCs. In nucleotides, the sequence is TGTGCCAGCAGTTACTATGAAGGGGTCGACGAGCAGTACTTC. Its translation reads: CASSYYEGVDEQYF.